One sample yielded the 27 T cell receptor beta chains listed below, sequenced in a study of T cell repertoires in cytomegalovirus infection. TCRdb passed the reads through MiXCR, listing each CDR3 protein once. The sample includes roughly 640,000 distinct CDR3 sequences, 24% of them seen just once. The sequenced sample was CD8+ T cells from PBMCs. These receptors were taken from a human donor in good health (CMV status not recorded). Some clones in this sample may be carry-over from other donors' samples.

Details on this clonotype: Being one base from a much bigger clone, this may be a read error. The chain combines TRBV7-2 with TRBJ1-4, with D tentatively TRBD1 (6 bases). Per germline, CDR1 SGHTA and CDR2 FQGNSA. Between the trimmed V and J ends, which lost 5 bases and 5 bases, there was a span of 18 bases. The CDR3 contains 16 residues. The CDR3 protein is CASSQNTGPRNEKLFF. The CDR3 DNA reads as TGTGCCAGCAGCCAGAATACAGGGCCCCGAAATGAAAAACTGTTTTTT.

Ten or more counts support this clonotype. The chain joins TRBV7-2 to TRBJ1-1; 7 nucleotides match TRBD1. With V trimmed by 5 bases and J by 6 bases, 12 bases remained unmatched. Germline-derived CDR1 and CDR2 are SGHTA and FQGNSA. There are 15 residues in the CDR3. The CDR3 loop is CASSDPETGSPEAFF. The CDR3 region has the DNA TGTGCCAGCAGCGATCCTGAGACAGGGTCGCCTGAAGCTTTCTTT.

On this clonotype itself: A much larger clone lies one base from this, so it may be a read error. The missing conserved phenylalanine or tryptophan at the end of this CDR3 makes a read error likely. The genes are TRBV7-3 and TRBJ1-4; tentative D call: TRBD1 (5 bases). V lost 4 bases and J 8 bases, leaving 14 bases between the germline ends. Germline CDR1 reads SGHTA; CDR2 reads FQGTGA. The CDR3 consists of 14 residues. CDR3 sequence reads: CASSYRDQGEKLFC. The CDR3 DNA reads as TGTGCCAGCAGCTACCGGGACCAAGGGGAAAAACTGTTTTGT.

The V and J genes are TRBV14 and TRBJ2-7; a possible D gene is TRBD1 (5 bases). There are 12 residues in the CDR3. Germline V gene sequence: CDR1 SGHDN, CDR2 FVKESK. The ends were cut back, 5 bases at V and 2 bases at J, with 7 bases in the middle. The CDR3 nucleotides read TGTGCCAGCAGCGAGGACACCTACGAGCAGTACTTC. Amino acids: CASSEDTYEQYF.

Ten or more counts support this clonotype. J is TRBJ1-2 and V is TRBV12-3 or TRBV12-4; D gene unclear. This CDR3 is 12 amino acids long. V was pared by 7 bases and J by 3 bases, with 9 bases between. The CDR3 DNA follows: TGTGCCAGCACCCTCGGGTACTATGGCTACACCTTC. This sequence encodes CASTLGYYGYTF.

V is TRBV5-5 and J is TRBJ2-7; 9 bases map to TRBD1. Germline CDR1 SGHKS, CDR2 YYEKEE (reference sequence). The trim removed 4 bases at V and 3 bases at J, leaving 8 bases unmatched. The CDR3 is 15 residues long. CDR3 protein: CASSPRDREFYEQYF. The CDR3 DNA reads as TGTGCCAGCAGCCCCCGGGACAGGGAATTCTACGAGCAGTACTTC.

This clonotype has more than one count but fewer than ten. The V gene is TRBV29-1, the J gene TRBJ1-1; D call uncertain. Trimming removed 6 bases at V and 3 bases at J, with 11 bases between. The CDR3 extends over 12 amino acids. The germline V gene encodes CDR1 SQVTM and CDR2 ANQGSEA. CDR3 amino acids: CSVPGIYTEAFF. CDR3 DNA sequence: TGCAGCGTCCCCGGGATTTACACTGAAGCTTTCTTT.

The CDR3 is CASSEYKGLAGVTDTQYF. For the CDR3, the DNA is TGTGCCAGCAGTGAATATAAGGGACTAGCGGGGGTAACAGATACGCAGTATTTT. The chain uses TRBV25-1 and TRBJ2-3, with 14 bases identical to TRBD2. Germline CDR1 and CDR2: MGHDK and SYGVNS. The V gene end was trimmed by 0 bases and the J gene end by 3 bases; junction bases not matched to a gene: 5. CDR3 length: 18 amino acids.

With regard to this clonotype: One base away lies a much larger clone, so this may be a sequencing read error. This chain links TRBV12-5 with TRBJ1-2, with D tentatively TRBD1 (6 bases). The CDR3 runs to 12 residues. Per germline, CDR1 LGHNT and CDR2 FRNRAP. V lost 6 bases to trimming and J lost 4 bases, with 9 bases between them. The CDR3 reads CASGPGAYGYTF. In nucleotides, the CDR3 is TGTGCTAGTGGACCAGGGGCCTATGGCTACACCTTC.

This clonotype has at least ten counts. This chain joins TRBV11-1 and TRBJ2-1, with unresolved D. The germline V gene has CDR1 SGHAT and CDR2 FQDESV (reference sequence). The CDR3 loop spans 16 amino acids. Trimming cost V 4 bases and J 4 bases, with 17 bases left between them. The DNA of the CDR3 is TGTGCCAGCAGCTATCACACATCACCCCAATACAATGAGCAGTTCTTC. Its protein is CASSYHTSPQYNEQFF.

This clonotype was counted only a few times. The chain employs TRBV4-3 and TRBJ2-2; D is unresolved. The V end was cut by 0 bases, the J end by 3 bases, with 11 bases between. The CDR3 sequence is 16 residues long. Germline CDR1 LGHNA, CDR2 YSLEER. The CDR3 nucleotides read TGCGCCAGCAGCCAAGAGACATGGGTGGACACCGGGGAGCTGTTTTTT. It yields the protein CASSQETWVDTGELFF.

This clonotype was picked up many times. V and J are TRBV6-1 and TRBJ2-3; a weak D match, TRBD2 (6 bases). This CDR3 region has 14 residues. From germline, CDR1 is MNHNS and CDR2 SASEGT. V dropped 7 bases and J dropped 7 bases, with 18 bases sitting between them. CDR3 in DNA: TGTGCCAGCATGTCTGGCGGGGCAGTGTATACGCAGTATTTT. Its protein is CASMSGGAVYTQYF.

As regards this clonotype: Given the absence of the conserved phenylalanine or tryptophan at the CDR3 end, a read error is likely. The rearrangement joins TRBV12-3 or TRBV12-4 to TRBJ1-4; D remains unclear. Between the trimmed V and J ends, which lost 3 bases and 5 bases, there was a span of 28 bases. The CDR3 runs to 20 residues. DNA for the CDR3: TGTGCCAGCAGTTTTAGCTCCTCCCCCCCAAAACTCGCCGAAAATGAAAAACTGTTTTCT. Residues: CASSFSSSPPKLAENEKLFS.

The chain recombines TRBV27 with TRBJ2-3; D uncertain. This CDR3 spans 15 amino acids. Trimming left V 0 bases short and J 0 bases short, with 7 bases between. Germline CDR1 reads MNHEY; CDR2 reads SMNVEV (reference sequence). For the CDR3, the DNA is TGTGCCAGCAGTTTATCTTATTCTAGCACAGATACGCAGTATTTT. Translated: CASSLSYSSTDTQYF.

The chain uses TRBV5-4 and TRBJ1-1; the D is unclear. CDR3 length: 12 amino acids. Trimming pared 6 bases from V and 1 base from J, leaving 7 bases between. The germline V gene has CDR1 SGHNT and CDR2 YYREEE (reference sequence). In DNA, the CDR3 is TGTGCCAGCAAAGGTTCGAACACTGAAGCTTTCTTT. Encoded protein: CASKGSNTEAFF.

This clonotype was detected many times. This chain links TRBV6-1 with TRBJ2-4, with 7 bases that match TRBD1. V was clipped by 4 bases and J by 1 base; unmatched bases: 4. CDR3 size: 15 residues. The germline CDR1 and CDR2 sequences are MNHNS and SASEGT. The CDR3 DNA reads TGTGCCAGCAGTGTCTACAGGGGCGCCAAAAACATTCAGTACTTC. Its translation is CASSVYRGAKNIQYF.

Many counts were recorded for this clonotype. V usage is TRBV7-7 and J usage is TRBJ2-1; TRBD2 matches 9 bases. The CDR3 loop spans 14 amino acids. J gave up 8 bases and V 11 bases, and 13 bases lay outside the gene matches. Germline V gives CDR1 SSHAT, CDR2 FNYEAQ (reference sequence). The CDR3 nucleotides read TGTGCCCGCGCGGGGCGGGGGGGCGGCCATGAGCAGTTCTTC. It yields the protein CARAGRGGGHEQFF. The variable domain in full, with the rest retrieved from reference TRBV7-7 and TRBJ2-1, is GAGVSQSPRYKVTKRGQDVTLRCDPISSHATLYWYQQALGQGPEFLTYFNYEAQPDKSGLPSDRFSAERPEGSISTLTIQRTEQRDSAMYRCARAGRGGGHEQFFGPGTRLTVL.

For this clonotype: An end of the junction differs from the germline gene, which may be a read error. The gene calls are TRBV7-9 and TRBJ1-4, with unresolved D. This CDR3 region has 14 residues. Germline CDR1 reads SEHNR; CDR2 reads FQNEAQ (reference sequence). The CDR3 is CASNVGRENENLFF. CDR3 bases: TGTGCCAGCAACGTGGGTAGAGAGAATGAAAACCTGTTTTTT.

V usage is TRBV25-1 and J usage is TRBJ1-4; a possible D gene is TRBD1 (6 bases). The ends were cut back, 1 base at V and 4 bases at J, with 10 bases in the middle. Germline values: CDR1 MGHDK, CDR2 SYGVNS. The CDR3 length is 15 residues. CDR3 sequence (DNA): TGTGCCAGCAGTGAATCCTGGGGGCTTAATGAAAAACTGTTTTTT. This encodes CASSESWGLNEKLFF.

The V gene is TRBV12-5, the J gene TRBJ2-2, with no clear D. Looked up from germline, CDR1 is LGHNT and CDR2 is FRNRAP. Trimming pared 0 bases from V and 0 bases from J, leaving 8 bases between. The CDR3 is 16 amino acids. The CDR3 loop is CASGLVESANTGELFF. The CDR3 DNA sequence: TGTGCTAGTGGTTTGGTAGAAAGTGCGAACACCGGGGAGCTGTTTTTT.

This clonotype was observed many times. In DNA form, the CDR3 reads TGTGCCAGCGAACCGTGGCTCTCCCTATATTTT. This encodes CASEPWLSLYF. The chain is built from TRBV7-2 and TRBJ1-3; D is undetermined. The CDR3 is 11 residues long. Trimming cost V 8 bases and J 14 bases, with 16 bases left between them. Germline V gives CDR1 SGHTA, CDR2 FQGNSA.

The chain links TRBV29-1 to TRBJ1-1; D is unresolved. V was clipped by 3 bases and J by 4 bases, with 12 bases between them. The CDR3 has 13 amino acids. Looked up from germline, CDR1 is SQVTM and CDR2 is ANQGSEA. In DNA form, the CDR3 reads TGCAGCGTTGATGATGGTTTTGGCACTGAAGCTTTCTTT. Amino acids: CSVDDGFGTEAFF.

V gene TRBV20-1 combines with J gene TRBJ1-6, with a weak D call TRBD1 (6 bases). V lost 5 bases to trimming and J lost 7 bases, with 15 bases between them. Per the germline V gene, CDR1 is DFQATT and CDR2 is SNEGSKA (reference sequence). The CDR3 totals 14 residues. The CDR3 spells CSAPAAGVNSPLHF. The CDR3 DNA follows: TGCAGTGCTCCTGCCGCAGGGGTAAATTCACCCCTCCACTTT.

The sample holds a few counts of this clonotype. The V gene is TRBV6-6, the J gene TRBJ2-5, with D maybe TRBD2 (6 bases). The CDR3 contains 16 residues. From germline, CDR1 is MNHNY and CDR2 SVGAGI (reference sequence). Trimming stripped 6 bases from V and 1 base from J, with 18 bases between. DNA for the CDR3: TGTGCCAGCAGGCCCCGACTAGACGGGACCCAAGAGACCCAGTACTTC. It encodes CASRPRLDGTQETQYF.

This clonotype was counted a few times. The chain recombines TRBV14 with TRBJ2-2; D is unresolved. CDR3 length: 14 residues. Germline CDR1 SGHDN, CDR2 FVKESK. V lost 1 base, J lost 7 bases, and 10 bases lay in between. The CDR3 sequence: CASSQVTIGGELFF. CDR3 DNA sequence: TGTGCCAGCAGCCAAGTAACTATAGGCGGGGAGCTGTTTTTT.

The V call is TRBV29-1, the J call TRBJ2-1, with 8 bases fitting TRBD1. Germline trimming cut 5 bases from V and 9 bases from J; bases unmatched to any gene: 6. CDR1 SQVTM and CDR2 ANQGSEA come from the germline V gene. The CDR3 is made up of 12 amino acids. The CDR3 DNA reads TGCAGCGTTTCCCGGACAGGGTTTGAGCAGTTCTTC. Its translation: CSVSRTGFEQFF.

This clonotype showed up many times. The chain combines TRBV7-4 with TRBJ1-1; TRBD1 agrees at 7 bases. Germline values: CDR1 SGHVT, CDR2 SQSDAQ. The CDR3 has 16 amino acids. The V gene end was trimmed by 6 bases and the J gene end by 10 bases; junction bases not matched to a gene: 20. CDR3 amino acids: CASSGPSHNTGTVAFF. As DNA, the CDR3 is TGTGCCAGCAGTGGTCCGTCTCATAATACCGGGACAGTAGCTTTCTTT.